This TCR beta chain appears in the sequencing data of a study of beta chain features in type 1 diabetes. Study at large: All samples yielded 100 million to 140 million examined sorted cells.

Since all of the isolated RNA was reverse transcribed, expressed TCRB transcripts were what got sequenced. Generated by immunoSEQ multiplex PCR, the TCRdb table keeps only in-frame clones and is missing some. The sample consists of 150,000 to 170,000 clones, 10% of them appearing once. Staining for CD45RO/CCR7/CD25/CD127/CD95/CD27 allowed sorting of CD4+ naive, central memory, regulatory and stem cell-like memory cells. This clone was detected a few times. The antigen remains unidentified. From germline, CDR1 is MNHEY and CDR2 SMNVEV (reference sequence). V trimming: 8 bases; J trimming: 2 bases; junction bases outside the gene matches: 4. The CDR3 has 13 amino acids. Study outcomes and limitations: Across all four CD4+ subsets, people with type 1 diabetes showed modestly shorter TCRB CDR3s. Within patients, naive, central memory and Treg TCRB repertoires seemed more similar than within healthy donors.

This chain joins TRBV27 and TRBJ2-7, with TRBD1 identical over 9 bases. The source is a man aged 25 to 40 with type 1 diabetes. The specimen was central memory CD4+ T cells from blood. The CDR3 loop is CASADRGAYEQYF. CDR3 in DNA: TGTGCCAGCGCGGACAGGGGCGCCTACGAGCAGTACTTC.